The TCR beta chain described here comes from a study of chemoradiotherapy in HPV16-positive cancers. Across the whole study: Candidate HPV-specific T-cell clones and common TCR motifs came from functional assays in a couple of HPV16-positive patients. Broader study findings: The functional HPV-specific definition rests on just a couple of HPV16-positive patients. Non-HPV-specific T cells did not expand in tumors during treatment, whereas candidate HPV-specific clones and E7-related motifs did.

The table came from immunoSEQ multiplex PCR; TCRdb's copy has only in-frame clones and leaves some out. The table shows about 66,000 clones, with 85% to 90% occurring only once. With respect to this clone: Its antigen is unknown.

The source of this sequence is a human donor with HPV-associated anogenital cancer. The sequenced sample was blood, obtained from a patient who underwent chemoradiotherapy.

CDR3 sequence reads: CASSDRGRDQPQHF. CDR3 DNA sequence: TGTGCCAGCAGTGACAGGGGCCGGGATCAGCCCCAGCATTTT. The J gene is TRBJ1-5, the V gene TRBV2; TRBD1 might be the D (6 bases). The V end was cut by 3 bases, the J end by 5 bases, with 11 bases between. The CDR3 is made up of 14 amino acids. In germline, CDR1 is SNHLY, CDR2 FYNNEI.